This T cell receptor (beta chain) was retrieved from a study of cytomegalovirus exposure and HLA in healthy donors (dated by TCRdb to 2017 to 2019). With respect to the entire study: In an earlier analysis of under 750 of the donors, approximately 260 Gb of sequence data and approximately 120 million unique TCR beta sequences from 180 million or so T cells were reported. High-throughput TCR immunosequencing, statistical association of individual TCRs with disease status, and machine learning were combined to predict cytomegalovirus infection status. Typing coverage varied by locus: 629-630 donors for A, B, C, DRB1 and DQB1; roughly 510 for DQA1; over 600 for DPA1; 400 to 480 for DPB1. Both class I and class II loci were covered by HLA typing, at four-digit resolution. A later genetic analysis used genome-wide SNP genotypes for about 60% of the roughly 700 donors, treating that subset as a discovery cohort. A later analysis re-examined previously published TCR beta repertoires from roughly 650 donors and added high-resolution HLA genotyping to investigate patterns of TCR occurrence. An early release covering roughly 600 HLA-typed donors comprised about 300 gigabases of sequencing data and approximately 85 million unique TCR sequences. Roughly five DR-DQ haplotypes were handled as single units for association and clustering, since linkage in the cohort was strong. Of the roughly 400 genotyped donors, roughly 80% fell in the genetic ancestry cluster associated with self-reported Caucasian donors. The study aimed to test whether cataloging public T cell receptors could reveal signatures of past pathogen exposure. The later analysis used no new phenotypic data to find candidate immune exposures, relying instead on TCR beta sequences and their occurrence across donors. In an earlier analysis of several hundred of the donors, high-throughput TCR beta sequencing was used to judge whether each TCR beta V gene segment behaved as functional or pseudogenic. All discovery cohort repertoires had been generated using a single sequencing platform. In addition to the first cohort of 500 to 850 subjects, a separate validation cohort of approximately 130 different subjects was used. Using immunosequencing, the study profiled T cell repertoires from about 610 subjects and related those repertoires to cytomegalovirus serostatus. Across some 400 genotyped donors of the cohort, an average of about 240,000 unique TCR beta nucleotide sequences per donor were sequenced, and approximately 17% of those sequences were non-productive. Donor age, sex, ethnicity and CMV serostatus were collected together with the repertoire data. Summary of the overall study and its limitations: A group of highly shared sequence variants was considered likely to be a technical artifact of the sequencing pipeline. A later genetic analysis associated a missense DCLRE1C variant with V-gene and J-gene trimming of TCR beta chains, and an independent cohort replicated the association. Assigning TCR associations to individual alleles was difficult when HLA alleles, especially DR and DQ, strongly co-occurred. HLA typing was unavailable for some donors at each locus, so association tests used only the typed subset. About 17 rarely observed V segments, including chromosome 9 orphons, were excluded from the earlier analysis of a few hundred of the donors because counts were too low. A later analysis reported that several top co-occurrence clusters appeared linked to parvovirus B19, influenza, CMV and Epstein-Barr virus. Roughly uniform sequencing depth across donors was assumed in presence/absence analyses, although this assumption may not hold. Linkage disequilibrium might explain the correlated functional status among segregating V segments, but an unknown experimental factor could not be ruled out. According to a later analysis, TCR association rates differed among HLA loci, with DRB1 alleles showing the most associated TCRs and HLA-C alleles showing the fewest. Broadly in line with IMGT annotations, most TCR beta V segments showed up in productive rearrangements about 87% or about 30% of the time in an earlier analysis of 587 of the donors. The cohort was sequenced for TCR beta chains only, and without alpha or paired-chain data the features that could be detected were limited. A further reported finding was that TCR beta sequences accurately predicted the HLA-A and HLA-B alleles for most subjects in the first cohort. The only immune exposure information available for the cohort was CMV serostatus. Most TCR sequences were seen in very few donors, while some public TCRs were found in many individuals. In a later analysis, 15,000 to 20,000 TCR beta sequences were associated with specific HLA alleles at a false discovery rate of 0.05. The classifier was reported to diagnose cytomegalovirus status with high specificity and sensitivity in both the original and validation cohorts. A later analysis found that HLA-associated TCR beta chains were more clonally expanded and had lower generation probabilities than equally common non-associated chains. In the study, some 160 TCR beta chains were listed as associated with cytomegalovirus. It was suggested by the authors that the approach could potentially be generalized to other disease states and immunological phenotypes. In vitro tests confirmed that three of the cytomegalovirus-associated TCR beta chains recognize cytomegalovirus antigens. In a later genetic analysis, fewer N-insertions in productive TCRs were reported among donors in an Asian-associated ancestry cluster than the roughly 710-donor mean. A later analysis found that most CMV-associated TCR beta chains appeared HLA-restricted, with HLA associations seemingly driven largely by CMV exposure.

As regards this clone: It has no known antigen specificity. Base-call qualities are not available, and no considerably larger clone is one nucleotide away.

The method was the immunoSEQ multiplex PCR assay. For the multiplex PCR, a mixture combining 60 forward primers for TCR Vbeta segments and 13 reverse primers for TCR Jbeta segments was used. The CDR3 region of rearranged TCR beta genes was amplified from genomic DNA with a multiplex PCR assay. On the Illumina HiSeq System, the amplified TCR beta libraries were sequenced as 87-base-pair reads. The original methods were these. Across the 600 to 700 repertoires, a later analysis counted 80 million or so unique TCR beta chains, around 10 million of which were shared by at least two donors. Raw reads were error-corrected and collapsed into unique sequences by a nearest-neighbor algorithm in which closely related sequences were merged to remove PCR and sequencing errors. CDR3 sequences were aligned to IMGT reference sequences to assign V, D and J gene segments. For a sequence to be retained, a match of at least six nucleotides was required to both a V gene segment and a J gene segment. Rearrangements were classified as productive when the CDR3 lacked stop codons and remained in frame with V and J, and all other rearrangements were classified as non-productive. Following IMGT convention, CDR3 was defined as the stretch from the second conserved V-encoded cysteine up to the conserved J-encoded phenylalanine. The earlier analysis of about 610 of the donors excluded sequences that lacked an unambiguous match to a single V gene segment. An earlier analysis of around 600 of the donors classified V segments as functional when productive rearrangements were above 56.7% and as segregating when the standard deviation between donors was above 5%. A statistical classification framework was built to diagnose cytomegalovirus status from the catalog of TCR beta chain sequences. In a later analysis, V and J genes were assigned by comparing TCR nucleotide sequences against IMGT/GENE-DB human TR gene sequences. A later analysis assigned CDR3 sequences and most-parsimonious VDJ recombination scenarios with the TCRdist pipeline. In a later analysis, each TCR beta chain was defined by its CDR3 amino acid sequence together with its V-gene family, and reads without a unique V-gene family were excluded. To address suspected cross-contamination and a sequencing artifact, a later analysis removed a few hundred highly shared, low-generation-probability nucleotide sequences. For each public chain, a later analysis derived a clonal expansion index from normalized ranks of inferred template counts within each repertoire. In a later analysis, generation probabilities were computed using a VDJ recombination model fitted to out-of-frame rearrangements, and the results were checked against IGoR. In a later analysis, hypergeometric tests were used to score TCR-TCR, TCR-HLA and TCR-CMV co-occurrence, with a repertoire-size bias correction applied to TCR pairs. A later analysis estimated false discovery rates by permuting HLA or CMV assignments 20 times. In a later analysis, co-occurring TCRs were grouped using DBSCAN, and TCRdist sequence similarity was added for clustering within HLA-allele-positive subsets. Co-occurrence clustering excluded repertoires with fewer than 30,000 or more than 120,000 public chains, plus five with anomalous nucleotide sharing. Imported from immuneACCESS, the table was reduced by TCRdb to in-frame sequences with V and J called. These copies leave out some clones; in studies compared against another copy, an unresolved V gene accounts for under half, and the cause of the remainder is not known. V, J and clone size were drawn from that table, and D and trimming were deduced from the DNA. This sample holds around 280,000 clones; roughly 90% were observed only once. Approximately 2.4% of the sample comes from the top ten.

The cohort comprised 670 or so healthy bone marrow donors. All cohort members were sampled while nominally healthy, although unrecorded immune exposures were likely present. The donor tested CMV seronegative and was one of the 352 seronegative cohort members. A peripheral blood sample was provided by each donor, and peripheral blood mononuclear cells were used for TCR beta sequencing. Genomic DNA extraction from the blood cell samples was performed with the Qiagen DNeasy Blood Extraction Kit. The receptor's source is a young woman in good health and CMV-seronegative. The specimen sequenced was PBMCs.

The DNA sequence is given as TGTGCCAGTAGTAGTCAGGATAATCAGCCCCAGCATTTT. The resulting protein is CASSSQDNQPQHF. The chain is encoded by TRBV19 joined to TRBJ1-5; the D gene remains uncertain. Per the germline V gene (reference sequence), LNHDA is the CDR1 and SQIVND is the CDR2. The CDR3 holds 13 amino acids from the cysteine to the phenylalanine. Only the CDR3 portion is preserved as DNA: 39 bases, with reading frame beginning at the first base. Deletion took 4 bases off V and 4 bases off J, with a span of 8 bases between the germline ends.